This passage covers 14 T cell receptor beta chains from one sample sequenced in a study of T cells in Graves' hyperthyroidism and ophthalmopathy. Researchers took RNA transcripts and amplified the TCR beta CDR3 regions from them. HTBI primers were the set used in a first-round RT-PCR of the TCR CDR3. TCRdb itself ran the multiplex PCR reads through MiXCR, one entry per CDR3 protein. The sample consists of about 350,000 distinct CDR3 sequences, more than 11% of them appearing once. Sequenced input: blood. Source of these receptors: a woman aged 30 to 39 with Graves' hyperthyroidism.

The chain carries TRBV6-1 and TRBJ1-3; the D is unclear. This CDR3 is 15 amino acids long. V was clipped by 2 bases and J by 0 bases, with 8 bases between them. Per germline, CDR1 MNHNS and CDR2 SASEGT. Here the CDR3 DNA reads TGTGCCAGCAGTGAATGGCGGGTCTCTGGAAACACCATATATTTT. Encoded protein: CASSEWRVSGNTIYF.

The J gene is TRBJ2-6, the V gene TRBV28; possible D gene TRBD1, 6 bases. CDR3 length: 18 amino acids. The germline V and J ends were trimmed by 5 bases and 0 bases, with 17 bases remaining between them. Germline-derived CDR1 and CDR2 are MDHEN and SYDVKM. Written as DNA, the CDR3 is TGTGCCAGCAGTCCATGGACAGATCCTCTCTCTGGGGCCAACGTCCTGACTTTC. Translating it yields CASSPWTDPLSGANVLTF. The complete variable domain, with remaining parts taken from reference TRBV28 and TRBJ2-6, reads DVKVTQSSRYLVKRTGEKVFLECVQDMDHENMFWYRQDPGLGLRLIYFSYDVKMKEKGDIPEGYSVSREKKERFSLILESASTNQTSMYLCASSPWTDPLSGANVLTFGAGSRLTVL.

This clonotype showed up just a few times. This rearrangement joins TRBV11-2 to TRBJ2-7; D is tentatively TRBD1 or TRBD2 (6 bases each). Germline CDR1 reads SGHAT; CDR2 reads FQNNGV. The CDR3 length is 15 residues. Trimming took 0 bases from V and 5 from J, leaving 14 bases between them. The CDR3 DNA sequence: TGTGCCAGCAGCTTAGACTTAGGGGGAGGAAACGAGCAGTACTTC. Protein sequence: CASSLDLGGGNEQYF.

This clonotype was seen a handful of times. The CDR3 DNA follows: TGCAGTGCTAGAGTTGGGGGAGGGCCCTACAATGAGCAGTTCTTC. This encodes CSARVGGGPYNEQFF. V usage is TRBV20-1 and J usage is TRBJ2-1, with 7 nucleotides matching TRBD2. Germline V gives CDR1 DFQATT, CDR2 SNEGSKA (reference sequence). The CDR3 spans 15 residues. The V segment lost 1 base and the J segment 2 bases; nucleotides outside the gene matches: 5.

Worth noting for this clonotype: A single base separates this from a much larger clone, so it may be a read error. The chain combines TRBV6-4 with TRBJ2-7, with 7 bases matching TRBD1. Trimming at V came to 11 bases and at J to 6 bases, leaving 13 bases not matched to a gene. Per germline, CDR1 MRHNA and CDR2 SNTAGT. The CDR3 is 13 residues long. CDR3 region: CAGQGQISTEQYF. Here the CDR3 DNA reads TGTGCCGGTCAGGGACAGATTTCAACCGAGCAGTACTTC.

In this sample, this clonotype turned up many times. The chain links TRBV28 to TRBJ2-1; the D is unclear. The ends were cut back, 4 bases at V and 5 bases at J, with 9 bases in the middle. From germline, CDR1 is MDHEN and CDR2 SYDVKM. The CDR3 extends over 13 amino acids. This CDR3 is CASSYGRHNEQFF. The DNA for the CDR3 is TGTGCCAGCAGTTACGGCCGGCACAATGAGCAGTTCTTC.

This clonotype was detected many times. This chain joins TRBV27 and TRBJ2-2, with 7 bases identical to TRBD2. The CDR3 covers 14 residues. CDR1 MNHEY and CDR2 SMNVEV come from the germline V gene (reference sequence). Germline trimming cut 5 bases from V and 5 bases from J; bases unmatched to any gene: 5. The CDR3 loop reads CASSAGEGTGELFF. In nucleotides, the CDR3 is TGTGCCAGCAGTGCCGGGGAGGGGACCGGGGAGCTGTTTTTT.

The CDR3 nucleotides are TGTGCCAGCAGTTTATCGACTAGCGGGCGCTCCTACGAGCAGTACTTC. Translating it yields CASSLSTSGRSYEQYF. The J gene is TRBJ2-7, the V gene TRBV27; 10 positions match TRBD2. The germline V gene has CDR1 MNHEY and CDR2 SMNVEV (reference sequence). This CDR3 is 16 amino acids long. Trimming took 0 bases from V and 0 from J; bases not matched to a gene: 2.

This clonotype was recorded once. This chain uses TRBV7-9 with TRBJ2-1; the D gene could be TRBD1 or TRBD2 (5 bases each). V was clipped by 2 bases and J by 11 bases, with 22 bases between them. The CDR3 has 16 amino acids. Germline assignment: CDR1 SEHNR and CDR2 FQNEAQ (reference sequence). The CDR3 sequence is CASSLTTGRVGNKQFF. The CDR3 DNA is TGTGCCAGCAGCTTAACGACGGGGCGGGTGGGAAATAAGCAGTTCTTC. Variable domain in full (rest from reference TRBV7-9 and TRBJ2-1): DTGVSQNPRHKITKRGQNVTFRCDPISEHNRLYWYRQTLGQGPEFLTYFQNEAQLEKSRLLSDRFSAERPKGSFSTLEIQRTEQGDSAMYLCASSLTTGRVGNKQFFGPGTRLTVL.

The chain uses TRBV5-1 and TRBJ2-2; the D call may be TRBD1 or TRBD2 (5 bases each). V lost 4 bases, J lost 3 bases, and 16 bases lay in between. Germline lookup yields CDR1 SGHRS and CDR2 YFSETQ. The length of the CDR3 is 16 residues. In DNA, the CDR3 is TGCGCCAGCAGCGAGACCGGGACCCCGCACACCGGGGAGCTGTTTTTT. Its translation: CASSETGTPHTGELFF. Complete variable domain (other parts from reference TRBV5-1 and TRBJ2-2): KAGVTQTPRYLIKTRGQQVTLSCSPISGHRSVSWYQQTPGQGLQFLFEYFSETQRNKGNFPGRFSGRQFSNSRSEMNVSTLELGDSALYLCASSETGTPHTGELFFGEGSRLTVL.

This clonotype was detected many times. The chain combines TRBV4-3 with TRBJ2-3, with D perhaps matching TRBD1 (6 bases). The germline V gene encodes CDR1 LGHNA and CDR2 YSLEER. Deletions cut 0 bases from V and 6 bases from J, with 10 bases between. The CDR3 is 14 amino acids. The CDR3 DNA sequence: TGCGCCAGCAGCCAAGATAGGGGGTGGGATACGCAGTATTTT. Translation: CASSQDRGWDTQYF.

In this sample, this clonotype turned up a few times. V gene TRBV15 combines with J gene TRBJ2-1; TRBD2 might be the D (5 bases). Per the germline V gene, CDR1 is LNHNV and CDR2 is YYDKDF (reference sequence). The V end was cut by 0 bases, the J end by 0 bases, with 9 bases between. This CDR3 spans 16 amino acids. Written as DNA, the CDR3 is TGTGCCACCAGCAGAGAGGGAGTGAACTCCTACAATGAGCAGTTCTTC. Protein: CATSREGVNSYNEQFF.

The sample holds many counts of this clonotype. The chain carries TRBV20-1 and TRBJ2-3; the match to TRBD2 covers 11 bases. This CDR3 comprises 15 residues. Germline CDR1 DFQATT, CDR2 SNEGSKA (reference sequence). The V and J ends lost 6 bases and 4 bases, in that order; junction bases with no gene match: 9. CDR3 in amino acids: CSARILAGGPDTQYF. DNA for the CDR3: TGCAGTGCCCGCATCCTAGCGGGAGGTCCAGATACGCAGTATTTT.

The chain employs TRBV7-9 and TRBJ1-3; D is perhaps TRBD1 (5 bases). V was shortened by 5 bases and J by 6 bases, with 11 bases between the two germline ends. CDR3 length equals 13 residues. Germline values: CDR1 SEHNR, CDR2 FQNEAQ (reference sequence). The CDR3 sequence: CASSPRRENTIYF. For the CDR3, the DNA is TGTGCCAGCAGCCCCCGCAGGGAAAACACCATATATTTT. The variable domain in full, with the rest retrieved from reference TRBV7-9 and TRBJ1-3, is DTGVSQNPRHKITKRGQNVTFRCDPISEHNRLYWYRQTLGQGPEFLTYFQNEAQLEKSRLLSDRFSAERPKGSFSTLEIQRTEQGDSAMYLCASSPRRENTIYFGEGSWLTVV.